The rows below give T cell receptor beta chains drawn from one sample of a study of T-cell memory formation after mild COVID-19. TCRdb redid the calling of the 5' RACE reads with MiXCR, one entry per CDR3 protein. The sample contains 55,000 to 75,000 distinct CDR3 sequences, 25% to 30% of which appear only once. The sequenced sample consisted of PBMCs or a T cell subset sorted from them (not recorded which). Source of these receptors: a man aged 18 to 35 who had mild COVID-19 (a few samples of this study predate the infection). Cell type and time point are not known. Both conserved end residues are part of each CDR3. The order of the fields is clone size, J gene, CDR3 length, D gene, V gene, CDR3 protein, CDR3 DNA. A D gene is named only where the DNA matches it firmly. Clone size appears in some rows only: once, few, many, or a class for an expanded clone.

few,TRBJ1-5,15,-,TRBV19,CASSITSGSNQPQHF,TGTGCCAGTAGTATAACGTCCGGTTCCAATCAGCCCCAGCATTTT
few,TRBJ2-3,14,-,TRBV7-6,CASSLPGGTDTQYF,TGTGCCAGCAGCTTACCTGGGGGCACAGATACGCAGTATTTT
-,TRBJ2-1,14,TRBD1,TRBV29-1,CSVEGQGAMNEQFF,TGCAGCGTGGAGGGACAGGGGGCGATGAATGAGCAGTTCTTC
few,TRBJ2-1,14,-,TRBV9,CASSAWGTGDEQFF,TGTGCCAGCAGCGCCTGGGGGACGGGAGATGAGCAGTTCTTC
-,TRBJ2-1,13,-,TRBV7-9,CASSPAWKGEEFF,TGTGCCAGCAGCCCAGCCTGGAAGGGGGAGGAGTTCTTC
few,TRBJ2-1,16,-,TRBV20-1,CSARDLEGSSDNEQFF,TGCAGTGCTAGAGATCTGGAGGGATCTAGCGACAATGAGCAGTTCTTC
-,TRBJ2-5,14,-,TRBV6-2/TRBV6-3,CASRGIRDQETQYF,TGTGCCAGCAGAGGTATCCGGGACCAAGAGACCCAGTACTTC
-,TRBJ2-5,11,-,TRBV7-2,CASSSEGTQYF,TGTGCCAGCAGCTCGGAGGGGACCCAGTACTTC
few,TRBJ2-1,14,-,TRBV7-9,CASSLARADNEQFF,TGTGCCAGCAGCTTAGCCCGGGCAGACAATGAGCAGTTCTTC
few,TRBJ2-5,15,-,TRBV9,CASSGYGTGGETQYF,TGTGCCAGCAGCGGATACGGGACGGGCGGTGAGACCCAGTACTTC
-,TRBJ2-5,15,TRBD2,TRBV6-5,CASSYSWGGQETQYF,TGTGCCAGCAGTTACTCTTGGGGGGGCCAAGAGACCCAGTACTTC
-,TRBJ2-2,16,TRBD2,TRBV6-4,CASSDSTSGGTGELFF,TGTGCCAGCAGTGACTCAACAAGCGGGGGAACCGGGGAGCTGTTTTTT
-,TRBJ2-7,13,-,TRBV10-3,CAISGGQSYEQYF,TGTGCCATCAGCGGGGGACAGTCCTACGAGCAGTACTTC
-,TRBJ2-1,15,TRBD2,TRBV4-3,CASSLRTSGYNEQFF,TGCGCCAGCAGCCTCCGGACTAGCGGCTACAATGAGCAGTTCTTC
few,TRBJ1-1,17,-,TRBV3-1,CASSQEILGGGNTEAFF,TGTGCCAGCAGCCAAGAAATATTGGGGGGAGGGAACACTGAAGCTTTCTTT
few,TRBJ2-3,14,-,TRBV12-3/TRBV12-4,CASSPGGAGDTQYF,TGTGCCAGCAGCCCTGGGGGGGCTGGAGATACGCAGTATTTT